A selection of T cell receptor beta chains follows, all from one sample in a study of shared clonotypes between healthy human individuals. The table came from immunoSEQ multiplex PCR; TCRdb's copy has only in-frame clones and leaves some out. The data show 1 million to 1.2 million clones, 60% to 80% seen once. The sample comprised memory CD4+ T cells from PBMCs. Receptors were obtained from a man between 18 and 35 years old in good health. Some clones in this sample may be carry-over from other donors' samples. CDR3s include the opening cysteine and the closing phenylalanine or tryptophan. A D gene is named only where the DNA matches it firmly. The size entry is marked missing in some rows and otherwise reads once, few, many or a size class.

cdr3_aa: CATSAQTRETQYF
cdr3_nt: TGTGCCACCAGCGCCCAGACACGGGAGACCCAGTACTTC
v_call: TRBV15
d_call: NA
clone_size: once
j_call: TRBJ2-5

cdr3_aa: CASSAGTSGIHEQYF
cdr3_nt: TGTGCCAGCAGCGCCGGGACTAGCGGGATCCACGAGCAGTACTTC
v_call: TRBV7-7
d_call: TRBD2
clone_size: few
j_call: TRBJ2-7

cdr3_aa: CASRSGTGDGYTF
cdr3_nt: TGTGCCAGCAGATCCGGGACAGGGGATGGCTACACCTTC
v_call: TRBV5-4
d_call: TRBD1
clone_size: NA
j_call: TRBJ1-2

cdr3_aa: CASRGGLAGGLIPYEQYF
cdr3_nt: TGTGCCTCCCGAGGGGGGCTAGCGGGAGGGCTCATTCCCTACGAGCAGTACTTC
v_call: TRBV10-3
d_call: TRBD2
clone_size: NA
j_call: TRBJ2-7

cdr3_aa: CASSQRGARQGETQYF
cdr3_nt: TGTGCCAGCAGCCAACGCGGGGCTAGGCAGGGAGAGACCCAGTACTTC
v_call: TRBV4-2
d_call: NA
clone_size: NA
j_call: TRBJ2-5

cdr3_aa: CSVADRGHGYTF
cdr3_nt: TGCAGCGTAGCGGACAGGGGCCATGGCTACACCTTC
v_call: TRBV29-1
d_call: TRBD1
clone_size: NA
j_call: TRBJ1-2

cdr3_aa: CAWSRWGDSGNEQFF
cdr3_nt: TGTGCCTGGAGTCGATGGGGGGATTCGGGCAATGAGCAGTTCTTC
v_call: TRBV30
d_call: NA
clone_size: NA
j_call: TRBJ2-1

cdr3_aa: CASSVYGQPGDEQFF
cdr3_nt: TGTGCCAGCAGCGTTTATGGGCAACCAGGCGATGAGCAGTTCTTC
v_call: TRBV7-2
d_call: NA
clone_size: NA
j_call: TRBJ2-1

cdr3_aa: CASSMRRGEDGYTF
cdr3_nt: TGTGCCAGCAGCATGAGGCGGGGAGAAGATGGCTACACCTTC
v_call: TRBV9
d_call: NA
clone_size: NA
j_call: TRBJ1-2

cdr3_aa: CASSLRPGQEPYEQYF
cdr3_nt: TGTGCCAGCAGCTTAAGGCCGGGACAGGAACCCTACGAGCAGTACTTC
v_call: TRBV11-2
d_call: TRBD1
clone_size: NA
j_call: TRBJ2-7

cdr3_aa: CASSQGGGTLTDTQYF
cdr3_nt: TGCGCCAGCAGCCAAGGGGGCGGGACCCTGACAGATACGCAGTATTTT
v_call: TRBV4-1
d_call: NA
clone_size: few
j_call: TRBJ2-3

cdr3_aa: CASSQEGLLSIPQYF
cdr3_nt: TGCGCCAGCAGCCAGGAGGGACTCCTCTCTATTCCGCAGTATTTT
v_call: TRBV4-1
d_call: NA
clone_size: NA
j_call: TRBJ2-3

cdr3_aa: CASSLVRSTGELFF
cdr3_nt: TGTGCCAGCAGCTTAGTCCGGAGCACCGGGGAGCTGTTTTTT
v_call: TRBV7-2
d_call: NA
clone_size: NA
j_call: TRBJ2-2

cdr3_aa: CASSLNLATSEQYF
cdr3_nt: TGTGCCAGCAGCTTAAACCTAGCAACCAGCGAGCAGTACTTC
v_call: TRBV7-2
d_call: NA
clone_size: NA
j_call: TRBJ2-7

cdr3_aa: CASSLEGSRGGYTF
cdr3_nt: TGCGCCAGCAGCTTGGAGGGCTCCAGGGGTGGCTACACCTTC
v_call: TRBV5-1
d_call: NA
clone_size: NA
j_call: TRBJ1-2

cdr3_aa: CASSPGPRGETQYF
cdr3_nt: TGTGCCAGCAGTCCGGGACCCCGGGGGGAGACCCAGTACTTC
v_call: TRBV14
d_call: NA
clone_size: NA
j_call: TRBJ2-5

cdr3_aa: CASRAANRELFF
cdr3_nt: TGTGCCAGCAGGGCCGCGAACAGGGAGCTGTTTTTT
v_call: TRBV5-4
d_call: NA
clone_size: NA
j_call: TRBJ2-2

cdr3_aa: CASRGPREGKNIQYF
cdr3_nt: TGTGCCAGCAGGGGACCCAGGGAAGGCAAAAACATTCAGTACTTC
v_call: TRBV2
d_call: NA
clone_size: many
j_call: TRBJ2-4

cdr3_aa: CARPEGDNEQFF
cdr3_nt: TGTGCCAGACCGGAGGGGGACAATGAGCAGTTCTTC
v_call: TRBV11-1
d_call: NA
clone_size: NA
j_call: TRBJ2-1

cdr3_aa: CASVGGQFGLFGNTEAFF
cdr3_nt: TGTGCCAGCGTCGGGGGACAGTTTGGCTTGTTCGGGAACACTGAAGCTTTCTTT
v_call: TRBV4-2
d_call: TRBD1
clone_size: once
j_call: TRBJ1-1

cdr3_aa: CASSSSGVTDTQYF
cdr3_nt: TGTGCCAGCAGTTCTAGCGGGGTCACAGATACGCAGTATTTT
v_call: TRBV6-1
d_call: TRBD2
clone_size: NA
j_call: TRBJ2-3

cdr3_aa: CAISDPGKSGANVLTF
cdr3_nt: TGTGCCATCAGTGACCCAGGGAAGTCTGGGGCCAACGTCCTGACTTTC
v_call: TRBV10-3
d_call: NA
clone_size: NA
j_call: TRBJ2-6

cdr3_aa: CASSPPAGTYEQYF
cdr3_nt: TGTGCCAGCTCACCACCGGCAGGCACCTACGAGCAGTACTTC
v_call: TRBV18
d_call: NA
clone_size: NA
j_call: TRBJ2-7

cdr3_aa: CASTTSGRALRETQYF
cdr3_nt: TGTGCCAGCACCACTAGCGGGAGGGCCCTAAGAGAGACCCAGTACTTC
v_call: TRBV28
d_call: TRBD2
clone_size: NA
j_call: TRBJ2-5

cdr3_aa: CASSFAGPDTQYF
cdr3_nt: TGTGCCAGCAGCTTCGCAGGACCAGATACGCAGTATTTT
v_call: TRBV7-3
d_call: NA
clone_size: NA
j_call: TRBJ2-3

cdr3_aa: CASSQDIAGGNQPQHF
cdr3_nt: TGTGCCAGCAGCCAAGATATCGCGGGTGGTAATCAGCCCCAGCATTTT
v_call: TRBV4-2
d_call: NA
clone_size: few
j_call: TRBJ1-5

cdr3_aa: CASSLVVSGNTIYF
cdr3_nt: TGTGCCAGCAGCTTAGTGGTCTCTGGAAACACCATATATTTT
v_call: TRBV7-9
d_call: NA
clone_size: NA
j_call: TRBJ1-3